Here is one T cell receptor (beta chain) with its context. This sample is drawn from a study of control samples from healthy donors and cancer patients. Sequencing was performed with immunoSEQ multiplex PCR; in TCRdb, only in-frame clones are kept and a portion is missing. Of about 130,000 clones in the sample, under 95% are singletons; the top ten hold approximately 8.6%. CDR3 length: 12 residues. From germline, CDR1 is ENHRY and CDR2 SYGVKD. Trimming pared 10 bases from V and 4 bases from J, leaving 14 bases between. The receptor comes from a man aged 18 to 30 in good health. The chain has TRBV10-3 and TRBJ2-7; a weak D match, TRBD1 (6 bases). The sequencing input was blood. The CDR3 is CAKADRRYEQYF. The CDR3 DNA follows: TGTGCCAAGGCAGACAGGAGATACGAGCAGTACTTC.